This TCR beta chain is drawn from a study of T cell changes during pregnancy in multiple sclerosis. This clone was seen only once. Method: immunoSEQ multiplex PCR; TCRdb's copy keeps in-frame clones and lacks some. The sample has 50,000 to 65,000 clones, roughly nine tenths seen once. Sequenced here: CD4+ T cells from peripheral blood mononuclear cells, sampled in the third trimester of pregnancy. The receptor was derived from a female donor with multiple sclerosis, enrolled in a pregnancy study.

The CDR3 is CASSFTGGPRDTQYF. CDR3 coding DNA: TGTGCCAGCAGCTTTACGGGGGGGCCTAGGGATACGCAGTATTTT. The chain combines TRBV7-2 with TRBJ2-3; 8 bases align to TRBD2. V was clipped by 3 bases and J by 6 bases; unmatched bases: 8. This CDR3 comprises 15 residues. Looked up from germline, CDR1 is SGHTA and CDR2 is FQGNSA.